The 5 T cell receptor beta chains given below trace back to one sample, sequenced in a study of T-cell memory formation after mild COVID-19. TCRdb re-analysed the 5' RACE reads in MiXCR, keeping a single row per CDR3 protein. Of roughly 350,000 distinct CDR3 sequences listed, roughly an eighth were seen once; the top ten hold about 20%. Sequencing used PBMCs or a T cell subset sorted from them (not recorded which). The receptors shown here come from a man younger than 35 who had mild COVID-19 (a few samples of this study predate the infection). Cell type and time point are not known.

This clonotype was picked up a small number of times. V gene TRBV9 combines with J gene TRBJ2-2; D gene unclear. The V gene's germline CDR1 is SGDLS and CDR2 YYNGEE. CDR3 length: 13 amino acids. Deletions cut 4 bases from V and 3 bases from J, with 7 bases between. CDR3 DNA: TGTGCCAGCAGCACTCCCTACACCGGGGAGCTGTTTTTT. It translates to CASSTPYTGELFF.

J is TRBJ2-3 and V is TRBV27, with no clear D. The CDR3 consists of 16 residues. Germline CDR1 MNHEY, CDR2 SMNVEV (reference sequence). Trimming shortened V by 3 bases and J by 0 bases, and 13 bases separated the two germline ends. The chain's CDR3 is CASSFGPPTSTDTQYF. DNA for the CDR3: TGTGCCAGCAGTTTCGGGCCCCCTACTAGCACAGATACGCAGTATTTT.

This clonotype showed up just a few times. The J gene is TRBJ1-4, the V gene TRBV6-6; no reliable D call. Germline V gene data show CDR1 as MNHNY and CDR2 as SVGAGI (reference sequence). The CDR3 has 15 residues. Trimming cost V 0 bases and J 5 bases, with 10 bases left between them. In DNA form, the CDR3 reads TGTGCCAGCAGTTACTCTCAGATAGCCAATGAAAAACTGTTTTTT. Protein: CASSYSQIANEKLFF.

This clonotype appeared many times. The chain joins TRBV7-2 to TRBJ2-3; 9 bases are shared with TRBD2. CDR3 length: 15 amino acids. V lost 6 bases and J lost 0; bases outside the gene matches: 4. Germline CDR1 is SGHTA and CDR2 is FQGNSA. The CDR3 reads CASRQRGDSTDTQYF. The CDR3 DNA reads as TGTGCCAGCAGACAGCGGGGGGATAGCACAGATACGCAGTATTTT.

The chain couples TRBV2 to TRBJ1-5; the D is unclear. The CDR3 extends over 15 amino acids. Trimming removed 1 base from V and 9 bases from J, with 16 bases in between. The V gene's germline CDR1 is SNHLY and CDR2 FYNNEI. This CDR3 reads CASSEDLSSPRPQHF. DNA of the CDR3: TGTGCCAGCAGTGAAGATCTCTCTAGCCCGAGGCCCCAGCATTTT. Together with reference TRBV2 and TRBJ1-5, the CDR3 gives the full variable domain: EPEVTQTPSHQVTQMGQEVILRCVPISNHLYFYWYRQILGQKVEFLVSFYNNEISEKSEIFDDQFSVERPDGSNFTLKIRSTKLEDSAMYFCASSEDLSSPRPQHFGDGTRLSIL.